Listed here are 26 T cell receptor beta chains from one sample, sequenced in a study of CD8+ T cells in alopecia areata (dated 2018 in TCRdb). To prepare the library, the immunoSEQ multiplex PCR assay was applied. For TCR sequencing, RNA was extracted from every sample and reverse transcribed into cDNA to serve as template. This is the immuneACCESS table as TCRdb keeps it, with only in-frame sequences that have V and J called. A part of the clones is gone; compared with another copy, unresolved V genes explain less than half, and the rest is unexplained. For this sample there are some 190,000 clones; around 66% appear just once. The ten largest clones take up 0.95% to 1.5% of the sample. The sample's treatment or condition label, in plain terms: oral pan-JAK inhibitor, 5-10 mg twice daily. The sequencing here drew on CD4+ T cells sorted from blood, taken at week 44, from a patient treated with tofacitinib. These receptors were taken from a human donor with alopecia areata.

The V and J genes are TRBV5-1 and TRBJ2-5, with D possibly matching TRBD2 (5 bases). With 1 base removed from V and 2 bases from J, the gap between germline ends came to 9 bases. The CDR3 consists of 14 residues. Germline assignment: CDR1 SGHRS and CDR2 YFSETQ. The CDR3 DNA sequence: TGCGCCAGCAGCTTGTCCGGGATACAAGAGACCCAGTACTTC. The encoded protein is CASSLSGIQETQYF.

The DNA for the CDR3 is TGCGCCAGCAGATGGGATCAGGGGAATTCACCCCTCCACTTT. This gives the protein CASRWDQGNSPLHF. The rearrangement joins TRBV5-1 to TRBJ1-6; D is perhaps TRBD1 (6 bases). Germline lookup yields CDR1 SGHRS and CDR2 YFSETQ. CDR3 length equals 14 residues. V was clipped by 5 bases and J by 7 bases, with 13 bases between them.

This chain links TRBV5-6 with TRBJ2-2, with no clear D. The ends were cut back, 1 base at V and 8 bases at J, with 9 bases in the middle. The CDR3 has 13 residues. CDR1 is SGHDT and CDR2 is YYEEEE in the germline V gene. The CDR3 nucleotides are TGTGCCAGCAGCTTGTTAGGGCTTGGGGAGCTGTTTTTT. Amino acid sequence: CASSLLGLGELFF. The complete variable domain, with remaining parts taken from reference TRBV5-6 and TRBJ2-2, reads DAGVTQSPTHLIKTRGQQVTLRCSPKSGHDTVSWYQQALGQGPQFIFQYYEEEERQRGNFPDRFSGHQFPNYSSELNVNALLLGDSALYLCASSLLGLGELFFGEGSRLTVL.

This clone has a handful of counts. The rearrangement links TRBV11-2 to TRBJ2-2; the D is unclear. Germline assignment: CDR1 SGHAT and CDR2 FQNNGV. The V and J ends lost 5 bases and 6 bases respectively, with 16 bases between them. This CDR3 is 15 amino acids long. The CDR3 DNA follows: TGTGCCAGCAGCCTCGGCATTGTGTATCCCGGGGAGCTGTTTTTT. The encoded protein is CASSLGIVYPGELFF.

This clone is a singleton in its sample. The chain recombines TRBV25-1 with TRBJ2-5, with 10 bases lining up with TRBD1. V was pared by 2 bases and J by 8 bases, with 8 bases of the junction left unmatched. Germline CDR1 reads MGHDK; CDR2 reads SYGVNS. This CDR3 region has 15 residues. The CDR3, as DNA: TGTGCCAGCAGTGAACCGGGACAGGGGAGTCTTACCCAGTACTTC. This encodes CASSEPGQGSLTQYF.

V usage is TRBV28 and J usage is TRBJ2-7, with D possibly TRBD2 on 5 matching bases. The germline gives CDR1 MDHEN, CDR2 SYDVKM. Deletions cut 4 bases from V and 4 bases from J, with 17 bases between. The CDR3 has 15 amino acids. The CDR3 here is CASSSARVPWYEQYF. In nucleotides, the CDR3 is TGTGCCAGCAGTTCCGCGAGGGTGCCGTGGTACGAGCAGTACTTC.

This chain joins TRBV6-5 and TRBJ1-1, with D tentatively TRBD1 (5 bases). Germline CDR1 reads MNHEY; CDR2 reads SVGAGI. This CDR3 has 11 residues. V shed 3 bases and J shed 11 bases, with 10 bases lying between them. Here the CDR3 DNA reads TGTGCCAGCAGTTATCGAGGGGAGGCTTTCTTT. This gives the protein CASSYRGEAFF.

This chain connects TRBV9 to TRBJ1-4; D possibly corresponds to TRBD1 (5 bases). Germline V gives CDR1 SGDLS, CDR2 YYNGEE. Trimming took off 4 bases at V and 0 bases at J, with 10 bases between the two ends. The CDR3 extends over 15 amino acids. CDR3 sequence: CASSLGGPTNEKLFF. In nucleotides, the CDR3 is TGTGCCAGCAGCCTGGGGGGACCAACTAATGAAAAACTGTTTTTT. The whole variable domain, filled in from reference TRBV9 and TRBJ1-4, reads DSGVTQTPKHLITATGQRVTLRCSPRSGDLSVYWYQQSLDQGLQFLIQYYNGEERAKGNILERFSAQQFPDLHSELNLSSLELGDSALYFCASSLGGPTNEKLFFGSGTQLSVL.

The rearrangement joins TRBV7-8 to TRBJ2-5; 8 nucleotides align to TRBD1. Trimming took 0 bases from V and 2 from J; bases not matched to a gene: 5. The CDR3 is 16 amino acids. CDR1 and CDR2 (germline): SGHVS, FQNEAQ. CDR3 nucleotides: TGTGCCAGCAGCTTAGCCACAGGGGGGAATCAAGAGACCCAGTACTTC. Protein: CASSLATGGNQETQYF.

This clone was detected once. This chain uses TRBV15 with TRBJ1-5; 8 bases map to TRBD1. J was trimmed by 6 bases and V by 2 bases; bases with no gene match: 9. In germline, CDR1 is LNHNV, CDR2 YYDKDF (reference sequence). CDR3 length: 16 amino acids. The CDR3 coding sequence is TGTGCCACCAGCAGACCCGGACAGGGCCTCAGTCAGCCCCAGCATTTT. This translates into CATSRPGQGLSQPQHF.

The rearrangement joins TRBV29-1 to TRBJ2-7; a possible D gene is TRBD1 (5 bases). The length of the CDR3 is 11 residues. The V and J ends lost 6 bases and 1 base respectively, with 7 bases between them. CDR1 SQVTM and CDR2 ANQGSEA come from the germline V gene. The DNA of the CDR3 is TGCAGCGTGACAGATTCCTACGAGCAGTACTTC. It encodes CSVTDSYEQYF.

This clone was counted a few times. V and J are TRBV2 and TRBJ1-5, with D possibly matching TRBD1 (5 bases). V was cut by 6 bases and J by 0 bases, with 6 bases left in between. CDR1 and CDR2 from the germline V gene are SNHLY and FYNNEI. CDR3 length: 13 residues. The CDR3 DNA reads as TGTGCCAGCAGACAGGATAGCAATCAGCCCCAGCATTTT. Protein sequence: CASRQDSNQPQHF.

The chain joins TRBV27 to TRBJ2-2; 9 bases align to TRBD1. There are 16 residues in the CDR3. Germline V CDR1 and CDR2: MNHEY, SMNVEV (reference sequence). The V and J ends lost 3 bases and 7 bases, in that order; junction bases with no gene match: 9. In nucleotides, the CDR3 is TGTGCCAGCAGTTTGGGACAGGGAAGGGATGACGGGGAGCTGTTTTTT. Its protein product is CASSLGQGRDDGELFF.

This clone has a single count. The chain recombines TRBV11-2 with TRBJ2-7; D gene ambiguous. The germline V gene encodes CDR1 SGHAT and CDR2 FQNNGV. V lost 1 base, J lost 1 base, and 8 bases lay in between. CDR3 length: 14 residues. This CDR3 is CASSLGFTSYEQYF. In nucleotides, the CDR3 is TGTGCCAGCAGCTTAGGGTTCACTTCCTACGAGCAGTACTTC.

In this sample, this clone turned up a few times. This chain joins TRBV7-2 and TRBJ1-4; the D is unclear. The V gene lost 2 bases and the J gene lost 0 bases, with 10 bases spanning the gap. The CDR3 extends over 16 amino acids. Looked up from germline, CDR1 is SGHTA and CDR2 is FQGNSA. CDR3 region: CASSLLSASTNEKLFF. CDR3 nucleotides: TGTGCCAGCAGCTTACTTTCGGCCTCAACTAATGAAAAACTGTTTTTT.

This chain links TRBV30 with TRBJ1-1, with D possibly matching TRBD1 (5 bases). Germline V lookup: CDR1 GTSNPN, CDR2 SVGIG (reference sequence). The CDR3 spans 12 residues. V lost 3 bases, J lost 1 base, and 6 bases lay in between. The CDR3 sequence: CAWRGGNTEAFF. In DNA form, the CDR3 reads TGTGCCTGGAGGGGGGGGAACACTGAAGCTTTCTTT.

The V and J genes are TRBV7-2 and TRBJ2-7; D call uncertain. The CDR3 has 16 residues. Germline CDR1 SGHTA, CDR2 FQGNSA. Trimming removed 1 base at V and 2 bases at J, with 15 bases between. CDR3 sequence reads: CASSLVGSLDTYEQYF. The CDR3 coding sequence is TGTGCCAGCAGCTTAGTTGGCAGCTTAGACACCTACGAGCAGTACTTC.

The chain recombines TRBV11-3 with TRBJ2-7; TRBD2 matches 10 bases. CDR1 and CDR2 from the germline V gene are SGHNT and YENEEA. The CDR3 sequence is 14 residues long. Germline trimming cut 5 bases from V and 0 bases from J; bases unmatched to any gene: 1. The CDR3 loop is CASSRTSGSYEQYF. CDR3 bases: TGTGCCAGCAGCCGGACTAGCGGCTCCTACGAGCAGTACTTC.

This clone was picked up one time. CDR3 DNA sequence: TGTGCCTGTTGGGACAGGACTGACTATGGCTACACCTTC. Its translation is CACWDRTDYGYTF. This chain joins TRBV30 and TRBJ1-2; 8 bases match TRBD1. Germline CDR1 reads GTSNPN; CDR2 reads SVGIG (reference sequence). This CDR3 is 13 amino acids long. V lost 6 bases, J lost 3 bases, and 6 bases stayed unmatched. Together with reference TRBV30 and TRBJ1-2, the CDR3 gives the full variable domain: SQTIHQWPATLVQPVGSPLSLECTVEGTSNPNLYWYRQAAGRGLQLLFYSVGIGQISSEVPQNLSASRPQDRQFILSSKKLLLSDSGFYLCACWDRTDYGYTFGSGTRLTVV.

Only a few counts were recorded for this clone. The chain uses TRBV7-9 and TRBJ2-1; the D gene is possibly TRBD2 (5 bases). V was trimmed by 3 bases and J by 1 base, leaving 13 bases between them. This CDR3 is built from 16 residues. Germline loops: CDR1 SEHNR, CDR2 FQNEAQ (reference sequence). The chain's CDR3 is CASSFWTGVSYNEQFF. CDR3 coding DNA: TGTGCCAGCAGCTTTTGGACTGGGGTATCCTACAATGAGCAGTTCTTC.

This chain uses TRBV5-1 with TRBJ2-7; the D gene is possibly TRBD2 (6 bases). Germline V gene data show CDR1 as SGHRS and CDR2 as YFSETQ. Deletions cut 0 bases from V and 7 bases from J, with 17 bases between. CDR3 length: 15 amino acids. The DNA for the CDR3 is TGCGCCAGCAGCTTGGGCGGGGCGATGGGCTCTGAGCAGTACTTC. Protein product: CASSLGGAMGSEQYF.

This clone was observed a few times. The chain uses TRBV5-1 and TRBJ2-5; weak D call: TRBD1 (5 bases). V was clipped by 3 bases and J by 4 bases, with 16 bases between them. Germline loops: CDR1 SGHRS, CDR2 YFSETQ. The CDR3 covers 15 residues. In DNA form, the CDR3 reads TGCGCCAGCAGCTCGAACCAGGGCGGCGGAGAGACCCAGTACTTC. It is translated as CASSSNQGGGETQYF.

This clone was seen only a few times. This sequence joins TRBV4-3 and TRBJ2-3; D unresolved. The CDR3 consists of 13 residues. The germline V gene has CDR1 LGHNA and CDR2 YSLEER. Trimming stripped 0 bases from V and 6 bases from J, with 7 bases between. CDR3 loop: CASSQEKWDTQYF. CDR3 in DNA: TGCGCCAGCAGCCAAGAGAAGTGGGATACGCAGTATTTT.

In its sample, this clone was seen many times. The J gene is TRBJ1-2, the V gene TRBV6-1; no reliable D call. The CDR3 contains 9 residues. V was trimmed by 4 bases and J by 10 bases, leaving 4 bases between them. Per the germline V gene, CDR1 is MNHNS and CDR2 is SASEGT. The chain's CDR3 is CASSGDYTF. The CDR3 DNA reads as TGTGCCAGCAGTGGGGACTACACCTTC.

The chain carries TRBV19 and TRBJ1-2; the match to TRBD1 covers 9 bases. Germline V lookup: CDR1 LNHDA, CDR2 SQIVND (reference sequence). The junction had 4 bases not matched to a gene; V was cut back by 4 bases and J by 7 bases. The CDR3 spans 13 residues. The CDR3 is CASSTDRGIGYTF. CDR3 nucleotides: TGTGCCAGTAGTACGGACAGGGGCATTGGCTACACCTTC.

This clone has just one count. The gene calls are TRBV25-1 and TRBJ2-4, with D tentatively TRBD2 (5 bases). Germline V gene sequence: CDR1 MGHDK, CDR2 SYGVNS. V dropped 6 bases and J dropped 3 bases, with 12 bases sitting between them. The CDR3 has 14 residues. CDR3 nucleotide sequence: TGTGCCAGCAGCACACCCGGAGGCAAAAACATTCAGTACTTC. Protein sequence: CASSTPGGKNIQYF.